The subject of this entry is one T cell receptor (beta chain). Germline CDR1 is SGHDN and CDR2 is FVKESK. This CDR3 has 14 amino acids. V lost 2 bases to trimming and J lost 4 bases, with 8 bases between them. The data derive from a study of control samples from healthy donors and cancer patients. TCRdb keeps only in-frame clones here, not all; method: immunoSEQ multiplex PCR. The sample shows tens of thousands of clones, 85% to 90% of them seen only once. This sequence originates from a man aged 50 to 60 with head and neck cancer. Sequencing was carried out using PBMCs. The chain has TRBV14 and TRBJ1-4; D call uncertain. The CDR3 sequence is CASSQPSGNEKLFF. The DNA of the CDR3 is TGTGCCAGCAGCCAACCGTCCGGTAATGAAAAACTGTTTTTT.